These 20 T cell receptor beta chains share one sample of origin, sequenced in a study of T-cell reconstitution after alpha-beta-depleted transplantation in children. The authors prepared the TCRbeta library with unique molecular identifiers. TCRdb independently ran MiXCR on the PCR reads; one entry per CDR3 protein. The sample includes hundreds of thousands of distinct CDR3 sequences, about an eighth of them seen just once. This specimen was PBMCs, taken from the stem cell graft. The receptors here all came from a human donor who donated a stem cell graft to a child with Fanconi anemia.

The genes are TRBV2 and TRBJ1-2; maybe TRBD1 (6 bases). V was trimmed by 6 bases and J by 8 bases, leaving 22 bases between them. From germline, CDR1 is SNHLY and CDR2 FYNNEI. This CDR3 has 15 amino acids. Written as DNA, the CDR3 is TGTGCCAGCAGCGAGCCTATTCGACAGGAGGGCGGCTACACCTTC. Translated: CASSEPIRQEGGYTF.

The rearrangement joins TRBV4-3 to TRBJ2-3, with 8 nucleotides matching TRBD1. Germline lookup yields CDR1 LGHNA and CDR2 YSLEER. This CDR3 has 16 amino acids. V dropped 8 bases and J dropped 5; count of bases not matched to a gene: 15. The DNA of the CDR3 is TGCGCCAGCCAGGCTCGTTTGAGACAGGGGATAGATACGCAGTATTTT. Encoded protein: CASQARLRQGIDTQYF.

This clonotype was recorded at least ten times. The rearrangement uses TRBV6-5 and TRBJ1-1, with D possibly being TRBD1 (6 bases). V was pared by 6 bases and J by 6 bases, with 14 bases between. CDR3 size: 13 residues. Per the germline V gene, CDR1 is MNHEY and CDR2 is SVGAGI. The CDR3 bases are TGTGCCAGCAGAACAGGGTTCGCCGCTGAAGCTTTCTTT. Translation gives CASRTGFAAEAFF.

This clonotype came up many times. The chain combines TRBV3-1 with TRBJ2-7; perhaps TRBD2 as D (6 bases). Trimming removed 7 bases from V and 3 bases from J, with 13 bases in between. Germline V gene lookup returns CDR1 LGHDT and CDR2 YNNKEL (reference sequence). The CDR3 is 13 residues long. The CDR3 DNA sequence: TGTGCCAGCACCCCCGGGACTGGCTACGAGCAGTACTTC. Its translation: CASTPGTGYEQYF.

The J gene is TRBJ2-3, the V gene TRBV7-9, with D unresolved. Between the trimmed V and J ends, which lost 6 bases and 6 bases, there was a span of 10 bases. The CDR3 covers 12 residues. Germline-derived CDR1 and CDR2 are SEHNR and FQNEAQ (reference sequence). The CDR3 DNA follows: TGTGCCAGCAGTCAATACGGGGATACGCAGTATTTT. It specifies CASSQYGDTQYF.

A few counts support this clonotype. The CDR3 is CASSPRADMNTEAFF. CDR3 sequence (DNA): TGTGCCAGCTCACCACGGGCAGACATGAACACTGAAGCTTTCTTT. V is TRBV18 and J is TRBJ1-1, with D unclear. Germline CDR1 is KGHSH and CDR2 is LQKENI. This CDR3 contains 15 residues. V was cut by 1 base and J by 0 bases, with 9 bases left in between. The full variable domain, completed using reference TRBV18 and TRBJ1-1, is NAGVMQNPRHLVRRRGQEARLRCSPMKGHSHVYWYRQLPEEGLKFMVYLQKENIIDESGMPKERFSAEFPKEGPSILRIQQVVRGDSAAYFCASSPRADMNTEAFFGQGTRLTVV.

In this sample, this clonotype turned up a few times. The rearrangement links TRBV19 to TRBJ2-7, with no clear D. The CDR3 sequence is 13 residues long. Germline V gene sequence: CDR1 LNHDA, CDR2 SQIVND (reference sequence). With 4 bases removed from V and 3 bases from J, the gap between germline ends came to 10 bases. CDR3 in DNA: TGTGCCAGTAGTAGCCGGACCAACTACGAGCAGTACTTC. Its translation: CASSSRTNYEQYF. Based on the CDR3 plus reference TRBV19 and TRBJ2-7, the full variable domain is DGGITQSPKYLFRKEGQNVTLSCEQNLNHDAMYWYRQDPGQGLRLIYYSQIVNDFQKGDIAEGYSVSREKKESFPLTVTSAQKNPTAFYLCASSSRTNYEQYFGPGTRLTVT.

The V call is TRBV2, the J call TRBJ2-3; TRBD2 agrees at 7 bases. Germline CDR1 reads SNHLY; CDR2 reads FYNNEI. With 3 bases clipped from V and 3 bases from J, the junction kept 6 bases outside the gene matches. The CDR3 spans 15 residues. The CDR3 is CASSDGGLRTDTQYF. The DNA for the CDR3 is TGTGCCAGCAGTGATGGGGGACTACGGACAGATACGCAGTATTTT.

This clonotype was counted between two and nine times. V and J are TRBV5-5 and TRBJ2-7; no reliable D call. The length of the CDR3 is 14 residues. Germline V lookup: CDR1 SGHKS, CDR2 YYEKEE (reference sequence). Between the trimmed V and J ends, which lost 0 bases and 2 bases, there was a span of 9 bases. CDR3 bases: TGTGCCAGCAGCTTGGTAACTGGAACCTACGAGCAGTACTTC. Protein product: CASSLVTGTYEQYF.

The chain employs TRBV12-3 or TRBV12-4 and TRBJ1-5; TRBD1 is a possible D gene (5 bases). Trimming shortened V by 7 bases and J by 8 bases, and 18 bases separated the two germline ends. The CDR3 is 14 amino acids. The CDR3 coding sequence is TGTGCCAGCACACTGGGGCACCCTCAGAAGCCCCAGCATTTT. Its protein is CASTLGHPQKPQHF.

This clonotype was seen at least ten times. DNA for the CDR3: TGCGCCAGCAGGGGACAGGTCACAGATACGCAGTATTTT. Its protein is CASRGQVTDTQYF. This chain joins TRBV5-1 and TRBJ2-3; 8 bases line up with TRBD1. This CDR3 region has 13 residues. Germline CDR1 SGHRS, CDR2 YFSETQ. The V segment lost 5 bases and the J segment 2 bases; nucleotides outside the gene matches: 1.

This clonotype has more than one count but fewer than ten. This chain uses TRBV20-1 with TRBJ2-7, with D possibly TRBD1 on 5 matching bases. The germline gives CDR1 DFQATT, CDR2 SNEGSKA (reference sequence). V lost 0 bases, J lost 3 bases, and 12 bases lay in between. The CDR3 sequence is 14 residues long. The CDR3 is CSARDRQGFYEQYF. The CDR3, as DNA: TGCAGTGCTAGAGATAGGCAGGGCTTCTACGAGCAGTACTTC.

This clonotype has a count of ten or more. The V gene is TRBV15, the J gene TRBJ2-1; D is perhaps TRBD2 (6 bases). CDR3 length equals 17 residues. Germline lookup yields CDR1 LNHNV and CDR2 YYDKDF (reference sequence). V shed 0 bases and J shed 6 bases, with 18 bases lying between them. The CDR3 DNA follows: TGTGCCACCAGCAGAGATAGACTAGGAATTCGGTCCAATGAGCAGTTCTTC. As protein: CATSRDRLGIRSNEQFF.

Ten or more counts support this clonotype. The V call is TRBV3-1, the J call TRBJ1-5; D not resolved. CDR3 length: 13 amino acids. V lost 4 bases and J 2 bases, leaving 6 bases between the germline ends. CDR1 is LGHDT and CDR2 is YNNKEL in the germline V gene (reference sequence). In nucleotides, the CDR3 is TGTGCCAGCAGCCCAAGGGGCAATCAGCCCCAGCATTTT. Encoded protein: CASSPRGNQPQHF.

This clonotype has at least ten counts. The J gene is TRBJ1-4, the V gene TRBV13; D gene unclear. Germline CDR1 and CDR2: PRHDT and FYEKMQ (reference sequence). The CDR3 is 18 residues long. V was pared by 0 bases and J by 0 bases, with 14 bases between. The CDR3 nucleotides are TGTGCCAGCAGCTTAGGCGATTTGGGGTCCGCAACTAATGAAAAACTGTTTTTT. Residues: CASSLGDLGSATNEKLFF.

This clonotype occurred a few times. The chain recombines TRBV20-1 with TRBJ2-1; 7 nucleotides match TRBD2. The CDR3 contains 15 residues. The germline gives CDR1 DFQATT, CDR2 SNEGSKA (reference sequence). V trimming: 6 bases; J trimming: 2 bases; junction bases outside the gene matches: 10. CDR3 sequence reads: CSAEGRGTPYNEQFF. Written as DNA, the CDR3 is TGCAGTGCAGAAGGGCGGGGGACCCCCTACAATGAGCAGTTCTTC.

A few counts support this clonotype. The genes are TRBV5-1 and TRBJ2-5, with D perhaps TRBD1 or TRBD2 (6 bases each). Germline V gene lookup returns CDR1 SGHRS and CDR2 YFSETQ. There are 16 residues in the CDR3. Between the trimmed V and J ends, which lost 1 base and 3 bases, there was a span of 16 bases. This CDR3 is CASSLNRAGSKETQYF. The CDR3 DNA is TGCGCCAGCAGCTTGAACAGGGCCGGGAGCAAAGAGACCCAGTACTTC.

The chain recombines TRBV6-2 or TRBV6-3 with TRBJ1-2; a weak D match, TRBD1 (5 bases). Germline values: CDR1 MNHEY, CDR2 SVGEGT. Trimming left V 4 bases short and J 4 bases short, with 16 bases between. The CDR3 loop spans 15 amino acids. CDR3 DNA: TGTGCCAGCAGTTCGCTCTCGGGGGGAGTCTATGGCTACACCTTC. This sequence encodes CASSSLSGGVYGYTF.

The chain employs TRBV18 and TRBJ1-1, with D perhaps TRBD1 (6 bases). The CDR3 has 13 amino acids. Germline V CDR1 and CDR2: KGHSH, LQKENI. Trimming cost V 6 bases and J 8 bases, with 16 bases left between them. The CDR3 reads CASSRGRGEEAFF. For the CDR3, the DNA is TGTGCCAGCTCCCGGGGCAGGGGAGAAGAAGCTTTCTTT.

This clonotype was detected ten times or more. The chain employs TRBV10-3 and TRBJ2-5; D possibly corresponds to TRBD2 (6 bases). V dropped 3 bases and J dropped 2 bases, with 16 bases sitting between them. Germline V gives CDR1 ENHRY, CDR2 SYGVKD. This CDR3 has 16 residues. CDR3 in amino acids: CAISDARGAGQETQYF. CDR3 sequence (DNA): TGTGCCATCAGTGATGCGAGGGGAGCGGGTCAAGAGACCCAGTACTTC.